This is a list of T cell receptor beta chains from one sample in a study of blood T cell repertoires in COVID-19. Here immunoSEQ multiplex PCR was the method, and the copy in TCRdb shows in-frame clones only, minus some. The sample has roughly 230,000 clones; nearly 90% are singletons. Material for sequencing was peripheral blood. These receptors were collected from a woman aged 60-70 years with COVID-19, enrolled during active disease. CDR3s include the opening cysteine and the closing phenylalanine or tryptophan. The order of the fields is D gene, clone size, J gene, V gene, CDR3 protein, CDR3 DNA. A D gene is named only where the DNA matches it firmly. Rows may omit the clone size; those that give it use once, few, many or a size class.

d_gene: -
abundance: -
j_gene: TRBJ1-5
v_gene: TRBV4-1
CDR3aa: CASSQYSNQPQHF
CDR3nt: TGCGCCAGCAGCCAGTATAGCAATCAGCCCCAGCATTTT

d_gene: TRBD1
abundance: few
j_gene: TRBJ1-3
v_gene: TRBV11-3
CDR3aa: CASSSRQGNSGNTIYF
CDR3nt: TGTGCCAGCAGCTCCCGACAGGGGAACTCTGGAAACACCATATATTTT

d_gene: TRBD1
abundance: -
j_gene: TRBJ1-3
v_gene: TRBV29-1
CDR3aa: CSGTGGPTGNTIYF
CDR3nt: TGCAGCGGTACAGGGGGCCCGACGGGGAACACCATATATTTT

d_gene: TRBD1
abundance: -
j_gene: TRBJ1-1
v_gene: TRBV27
CDR3aa: CASSRQGPMNTEAFF
CDR3nt: TGTGCCAGCAGTAGACAGGGCCCCATGAACACTGAAGCTTTCTTT

d_gene: -
abundance: -
j_gene: TRBJ1-5
v_gene: TRBV5-6
CDR3aa: CASSRSNQPQHF
CDR3nt: TGTGCCAGCAGTCGTAGCAATCAGCCCCAGCATTTT

d_gene: TRBD1
abundance: few
j_gene: TRBJ1-1
v_gene: TRBV7-2
CDR3aa: CASSLGGQGRTEAFF
CDR3nt: TGTGCCAGCAGCTTAGGGGGACAGGGGCGCACTGAAGCTTTCTTT

d_gene: -
abundance: -
j_gene: TRBJ1-5
v_gene: TRBV19
CDR3aa: CASSIVSGTQPQHF
CDR3nt: TGTGCCAGTAGTATTGTTTCAGGAACTCAGCCCCAGCATTTT

d_gene: -
abundance: -
j_gene: TRBJ2-7
v_gene: TRBV4-2
CDR3aa: CASSQDPTDERDYEQYF
CDR3nt: TGTGCCAGCAGCCAAGACCCGACAGACGAGCGAGACTACGAGCAGTACTTC

d_gene: -
abundance: -
j_gene: TRBJ1-1
v_gene: TRBV6-1
CDR3aa: CASSEARGTEAFF
CDR3nt: TGTGCCAGCAGTGAAGCAAGAGGCACTGAAGCTTTCTTT

d_gene: -
abundance: -
j_gene: TRBJ1-1
v_gene: TRBV6-5
CDR3aa: CASRPSVSNTEAFF
CDR3nt: TGTGCCAGCAGGCCTTCGGTTTCGAACACTGAAGCTTTCTTT

d_gene: TRBD1
abundance: -
j_gene: TRBJ1-6
v_gene: TRBV4-3
CDR3aa: CASSQEVAGPQGNSPLHF
CDR3nt: TGCGCCAGCAGCCAAGAGGTAGCCGGCCCACAGGGGAATTCACCCCTCCACTTT

d_gene: -
abundance: -
j_gene: TRBJ1-6
v_gene: TRBV18
CDR3aa: CASSPDRVESSPLHF
CDR3nt: TGTGCCAGCTCACCAGACCGGGTGGAGAGTTCACCCCTCCACTTT

d_gene: -
abundance: -
j_gene: TRBJ2-5
v_gene: TRBV3-1/TRBV3-2
CDR3aa: CASSQRQEETQYF
CDR3nt: TGTGCCAGCAGCCAGAGACAGGAAGAGACCCAGTACTTC

d_gene: TRBD2
abundance: -
j_gene: TRBJ2-3
v_gene: TRBV6-2/TRBV6-3
CDR3aa: CASSSAGGGTDTQYF
CDR3nt: TGTGCCAGCAGTTCTGCGGGGGGGGGCACAGATACGCAGTATTTT

d_gene: -
abundance: once
j_gene: TRBJ1-6
v_gene: TRBV6-4
CDR3aa: CASSDELNSPLHF
CDR3nt: TGTGCCAGCAGTGACGAACTAAATTCACCCCTCCACTTT

d_gene: TRBD1
abundance: -
j_gene: TRBJ2-3
v_gene: TRBV29-1
CDR3aa: CSVSANRGGTDTQYF
CDR3nt: TGCAGCGTCTCCGCGAACAGGGGAGGCACAGATACGCAGTATTTT

d_gene: TRBD1
abundance: -
j_gene: TRBJ1-4
v_gene: TRBV5-1
CDR3aa: CASSSQGAANEKLFF
CDR3nt: TGCGCCAGCAGCTCGCAGGGGGCGGCTAATGAAAAACTGTTTTTT

d_gene: -
abundance: -
j_gene: TRBJ1-2
v_gene: TRBV5-4
CDR3aa: CASSLETRNYGYTF
CDR3nt: TGTGCCAGCAGCTTGGAAACGAGGAACTATGGCTACACCTTC

d_gene: -
abundance: -
j_gene: TRBJ1-3
v_gene: TRBV9
CDR3aa: CASSPRRRGGRDTIYF
CDR3nt: TGTGCCAGCAGCCCTAGACGGCGGGGCGGCCGGGACACCATATATTTT

d_gene: -
abundance: -
j_gene: TRBJ2-7
v_gene: TRBV6-2/TRBV6-3
CDR3aa: CASSYSSPPSYEQYF
CDR3nt: TGTGCCAGCAGTTACTCGAGCCCTCCCTCCTACGAGCAGTACTTC

d_gene: TRBD1
abundance: -
j_gene: TRBJ1-5
v_gene: TRBV4-1
CDR3aa: CASSPNPSGTGGWGNQPQHF
CDR3nt: TGCGCCAGCAGCCCAAATCCAAGTGGTACAGGGGGCTGGGGCAATCAGCCCCAGCATTTT

d_gene: TRBD1
abundance: -
j_gene: TRBJ1-6
v_gene: TRBV5-6
CDR3aa: CASSHLKQGAAYSPLHF
CDR3nt: TGTGCCAGCAGTCACCTTAAACAGGGGGCAGCTTATTCACCCCTCCACTTT

d_gene: TRBD1
abundance: -
j_gene: TRBJ1-5
v_gene: TRBV19
CDR3aa: CASSPFGIARDRAQPQHF
CDR3nt: TGTGCCAGTAGTCCCTTCGGGATTGCCCGGGACAGGGCCCAGCCCCAGCATTTT

d_gene: TRBD2
abundance: -
j_gene: TRBJ2-1
v_gene: TRBV5-7
CDR3aa: CAGGPLAINNEQFF
CDR3nt: TGTGCCGGTGGGCCACTAGCGATTAACAATGAGCAGTTCTTC

d_gene: -
abundance: -
j_gene: TRBJ2-1
v_gene: TRBV5-4
CDR3aa: CASSSQGGDEQFF
CDR3nt: TGTGCCAGCAGCTCCCAGGGCGGGGATGAGCAGTTCTTC

d_gene: TRBD2
abundance: -
j_gene: TRBJ2-3
v_gene: TRBV7-9
CDR3aa: CASRMPREETDTQYF
CDR3nt: TGTGCCAGCAGAATGCCGCGGGAGGAGACAGATACGCAGTATTTT

d_gene: -
abundance: -
j_gene: TRBJ1-3
v_gene: TRBV9
CDR3aa: CASSVTDSGNTIYF
CDR3nt: TGTGCCAGCAGCGTAACTGACTCTGGAAACACCATATATTTT

d_gene: -
abundance: -
j_gene: TRBJ1-6
v_gene: TRBV2
CDR3aa: CASRSSYNSPLHF
CDR3nt: TGTGCCAGCCGGAGCTCCTATAATTCACCCCTCCACTTT

d_gene: TRBD1
abundance: -
j_gene: TRBJ1-4
v_gene: TRBV27
CDR3aa: CASSPTGATSLWANEKLFF
CDR3nt: TGTGCCAGCAGTCCGACAGGGGCGACCTCCTTATGGGCTAATGAAAAACTGTTTTTT

d_gene: TRBD1
abundance: -
j_gene: TRBJ2-7
v_gene: TRBV19
CDR3aa: CASSSRDRAIYEQYF
CDR3nt: TGTGCCAGTAGTAGCCGGGACAGGGCTATCTACGAGCAGTACTTC

d_gene: TRBD1
abundance: -
j_gene: TRBJ1-2
v_gene: TRBV19
CDR3aa: CASSFATGGGGYTF
CDR3nt: TGTGCCAGTAGTTTCGCCACAGGGGGAGGAGGCTACACCTTC

d_gene: -
abundance: -
j_gene: TRBJ2-7
v_gene: TRBV5-1
CDR3aa: CASSKQARSYEQYF
CDR3nt: TGCGCCAGCAGCAAACAGGCGCGTTCCTACGAGCAGTACTTC

d_gene: -
abundance: -
j_gene: TRBJ1-4
v_gene: TRBV2
CDR3aa: CASRPGGPTNEKLFF
CDR3nt: TGTGCCAGCAGACCGGGAGGGCCAACTAATGAAAAACTGTTTTTT

d_gene: TRBD2
abundance: -
j_gene: TRBJ2-5
v_gene: TRBV3-1/TRBV3-2
CDR3aa: CASSQGALRGDTQYF
CDR3nt: TGTGCCAGCAGCCAAGGGGCCCTGCGGGGGGACACCCAGTACTTC

d_gene: TRBD1
abundance: -
j_gene: TRBJ1-2
v_gene: TRBV4-1
CDR3aa: CASSRQTGGDFDYGYTF
CDR3nt: TGCGCCAGCAGCCGCCAGACAGGGGGCGATTTTGACTATGGCTACACCTTC

d_gene: -
abundance: -
j_gene: TRBJ1-2
v_gene: TRBV20-1
CDR3aa: CSASLAGWGEDGYTF
CDR3nt: TGCAGTGCTAGTCTAGCGGGCTGGGGTGAGGATGGCTACACCTTC

d_gene: TRBD1
abundance: -
j_gene: TRBJ1-3
v_gene: TRBV28
CDR3aa: CASSFEQGANGNTIYF
CDR3nt: TGTGCCAGCAGTTTCGAACAGGGGGCCAATGGAAACACCATATATTTT

d_gene: TRBD2
abundance: -
j_gene: TRBJ2-5
v_gene: TRBV20-1
CDR3aa: CSASLAGYQETQYF
CDR3nt: TGCAGTGCTAGTCTAGCGGGGTACCAAGAGACCCAGTACTTC

d_gene: -
abundance: -
j_gene: TRBJ2-7
v_gene: TRBV7-9
CDR3aa: CASSVSGHLSSYEQYF
CDR3nt: TGTGCCAGCAGCGTTTCGGGACACTTAAGCTCCTACGAGCAGTACTTC

d_gene: TRBD1
abundance: -
j_gene: TRBJ1-4
v_gene: TRBV6-2/TRBV6-3
CDR3aa: CASSLDRVDEKLFF
CDR3nt: TGTGCCAGCAGCCTCGACAGGGTGGATGAAAAACTGTTTTTT

d_gene: TRBD1
abundance: -
j_gene: TRBJ2-7
v_gene: TRBV6-5
CDR3aa: CATRGRTGSYEQYF
CDR3nt: TGTGCCACCAGAGGCCGGACAGGCTCCTACGAGCAGTACTTC